The clone carrying this T cell receptor (beta chain) was detected a few times. Its antigen is unknown. An end of the junction differs from the germline gene, which may be a read error. The sample is drawn from a study of blood T cells in healthy people across ages. The CDR3 runs 12 residues. Germline CDR1 is SGHRS and CDR2 is YFSETQ. A second about 6 to 11 cycle PCR used barcoded and J-beta primers. TCRdb ran MiXCR on the 5' RACE reads and lists one entry per CDR3 protein. The sample has roughly 900,000 distinct CDR3 sequences, about 48% seen once. Findings of the study overall: CMV status of donors was not determined, possibly confounding expanded clonotype changes.

This clonotype was obtained from a man between 25 and 39 years old in good health. This rearrangement joins TRBV5-1 to TRBJ2-5, with D perhaps TRBD1 (6 bases). The DNA end is more similar to TRBJ2-7, so the J call may be wrong. Sequenced: blood. CDR3 DNA: TGTGCCAGCAGCTTAGGGGGTCACGAGCAGTACTTC. Protein sequence: CASSLGGHEQYF.